The 24 T cell receptor beta chains listed next were all sequenced from one sample in a study of T cell responses to AZD1222 COVID-19 vaccine. This table comes from immunoSEQ multiplex PCR, and its TCRdb copy is limited to in-frame clones, with some not included. Of 130,000 to 150,000 clones in the sample, approximately 91% were seen once. The sequencing used peripheral blood, collected 28 days after the second AZD1222 dose. These receptors all come from an adult who received the AZD1222 COVID-19 vaccine.

The V call is TRBV7-2, the J call TRBJ1-3; a weak D match, TRBD1 (5 bases). The V end was cut by 4 bases, the J end by 8 bases, with 9 bases between. The CDR3 spans 12 residues. The germline gives CDR1 SGHTA, CDR2 FQGNSA. As DNA, the CDR3 is TGTGCCAGCAGCTGGGGCAGGGACACCATATATTTT. This sequence encodes CASSWGRDTIYF. Variable domain in full (rest from reference TRBV7-2 and TRBJ1-3): GAGVSQSPSNKVTEKGKDVELRCDPISGHTALYWYRQSLGQGLEFLIYFQGNSAPDKSGLPSDRFSAERTGGSVSTLTIQRTQQEDSAVYLCASSWGRDTIYFGEGSWLTVV.

The J gene is TRBJ1-2, the V gene TRBV6-5; 11 positions match TRBD1. Germline CDR1 and CDR2: MNHEY and SVGAGI. After removal of 5 bases from V and 4 bases from J, the junction contained 6 bases not matched to a gene. The CDR3 consists of 15 residues. The CDR3 DNA reads as TGTGCCAGCAGTCCGGACAGGGGGCGAGTCTATGGCTACACCTTC. It yields the protein CASSPDRGRVYGYTF.

The chain joins TRBV3-1 (or the pseudogene TRBV3-2) to TRBJ2-1, with TRBD1 matching over 9 bases. Trimming removed 1 base from V and 8 bases from J; junction bases left unmatched: 9. CDR1 and CDR2 (germline): LGHDT, YNNKEL (reference sequence). The CDR3 loop spans 16 amino acids. CDR3 protein: CASSQVSTGQGDEQFF. The CDR3 DNA reads TGTGCCAGCAGCCAAGTGAGTACGGGACAGGGCGATGAGCAGTTCTTC.

This clone was found once. V and J are TRBV29-1 and TRBJ2-1, with 15 nucleotides matching TRBD2. The ends lost 8 bases at V and 7 bases at J; junction bases unmatched: 9. This CDR3 spans 15 amino acids. From germline, CDR1 is SQVTM and CDR2 ANQGSEA. CDR3 DNA sequence: TGCAGCTCTGGACTAGCGGGAGGGCCTGGGAATGAGCAGTTCTTC. Residues: CSSGLAGGPGNEQFF.

The chain has TRBV5-1 and TRBJ2-5; D uncertain. V shed 4 bases and J shed 7 bases, with 11 bases lying between them. The CDR3 consists of 12 residues. Germline assignment: CDR1 SGHRS and CDR2 YFSETQ. The CDR3 spells CASSGEGWTQYF. Written as DNA, the CDR3 is TGCGCCAGCAGCGGGGAAGGCTGGACCCAGTACTTC.

J is TRBJ1-1 and V is TRBV4-2; D is ambiguous. The CDR3 sequence is 16 residues long. Germline CDR1 reads LGHNA; CDR2 reads YNFKEQ. V dropped 0 bases and J dropped 5 bases, with 16 bases sitting between them. Here the CDR3 reads CASSQDSFAGRTEAFF. The DNA for the CDR3 is TGTGCCAGCAGCCAAGATTCTTTTGCCGGGCGGACTGAAGCTTTCTTT.

This rearrangement joins TRBV3-1 (or the pseudogene TRBV3-2) to TRBJ1-6; D gene ambiguous. The V end lost 5 bases, the J end lost 7 bases, and 6 bases lay between the germline ends. The CDR3 is 12 residues long. Germline CDR1 LGHDT, CDR2 YNNKEL (reference sequence). The CDR3 DNA sequence: TGTGCCAGCAGCTGGGAAAATTCACCCCTCCACTTT. It is translated as CASSWENSPLHF.

This chain connects TRBV7-8 to TRBJ1-6; possible D gene TRBD1, 5 bases. Looked up from germline, CDR1 is SGHVS and CDR2 is FQNEAQ. V shed 3 bases and J shed 13 bases, with 16 bases lying between them. This CDR3 spans 14 amino acids. CDR3 amino acids: CASSFVTGTDPLHF. For the CDR3, the DNA is TGTGCCAGCAGCTTCGTAACAGGAACCGACCCCCTCCACTTT.

The genes are TRBV11-2 and TRBJ2-7, with 7 nucleotides matching TRBD1. Germline V gene sequence: CDR1 SGHAT, CDR2 FQNNGV. The trim removed 1 base at V and 3 bases at J, leaving 6 bases unmatched. CDR3 length: 15 amino acids. The CDR3 DNA sequence: TGTGCCAGCAGCTTAGGGACAGGCGCCCTCTACGAGCAGTACTTC. It yields the protein CASSLGTGALYEQYF.

The V and J genes are TRBV6-1 and TRBJ1-5, with D tentatively TRBD1 (5 bases). This CDR3 contains 14 residues. CDR1 is MNHNS, CDR2 SASEGT, per germline. V lost 3 bases and J lost 3, with 9 bases in between. CDR3 DNA sequence: TGTGCCAGCAGTGAGGGGCCAAACAATCAGCCCCAGCATTTT. Translating gives CASSEGPNNQPQHF.

The gene calls are TRBV19 and TRBJ2-7, with 7 positions matching TRBD2. With 6 bases clipped from V and 5 bases from J, the junction kept 7 bases outside the gene matches. The CDR3 totals 13 residues. Germline CDR1 reads LNHDA; CDR2 reads SQIVND (reference sequence). The CDR3 region is CASSQRDGDEQYF. The CDR3 DNA reads TGTGCCAGTAGCCAGCGGGACGGCGACGAGCAGTACTTC.

The rearrangement links TRBV15 to TRBJ1-5; 10 nucleotides line up with TRBD1. From germline, CDR1 is LNHNV and CDR2 YYDKDF (reference sequence). With V trimmed by 3 bases and J by 5 bases, 7 bases remained unmatched. The CDR3 consists of 16 residues. The CDR3 here is CATSSPGQGFDQPQHF. The DNA of the CDR3 is TGTGCCACCAGCAGCCCGGGACAGGGGTTCGATCAGCCCCAGCATTTT.

This clone was detected once. The chain employs TRBV10-2 and TRBJ1-5; tentatively, D is TRBD1 (6 bases). The V end was cut by 4 bases, the J end by 1 base, with 14 bases between. The CDR3 has 16 residues. Germline assignment: CDR1 WSHSY and CDR2 SAAADI. The CDR3 here is CASSALRGQSNQPQHF. CDR3 sequence (DNA): TGCGCCAGCAGTGCCCTCCGGGGGCAAAGCAATCAGCCCCAGCATTTT.

The chain is built from TRBV13 and TRBJ1-2; 8 bases align to TRBD1. V lost 5 bases and J lost 0; bases outside the gene matches: 8. This CDR3 region has 16 residues. The germline V gene has CDR1 PRHDT and CDR2 FYEKMQ (reference sequence). The CDR3 reads CASSHRTGPPNYGYTF. The CDR3, as DNA: TGTGCCAGCAGCCACCGGACAGGGCCCCCTAACTATGGCTACACCTTC.

The CDR3 loop reads CATSRKLDSSYNEQFF. In DNA, the CDR3 is TGTGCCACCAGCAGAAAACTAGATTCCTCCTACAATGAGCAGTTCTTC. The chain carries TRBV15 and TRBJ2-1; D perhaps matches TRBD2 (5 bases). Germline-derived CDR1 and CDR2 are LNHNV and YYDKDF (reference sequence). This CDR3 region has 16 residues. With 2 bases removed from V and 0 bases from J, the gap between germline ends came to 11 bases.

The V and J genes are TRBV2 and TRBJ2-5; no clear D. From germline, CDR1 is SNHLY and CDR2 FYNNEI. This CDR3 has 12 amino acids. Trimming pared 5 bases from V and 4 bases from J, leaving 8 bases between. CDR3 sequence (DNA): TGTGCCAGCAGTCCAGTGGGAGAGACCCAGTACTTC. The encoded protein is CASSPVGETQYF.

The chain recombines TRBV14 with TRBJ2-1; TRBD2 matches 8 bases. The CDR3 runs 14 residues. The junction had 9 bases not matched to a gene; V was cut back by 4 bases and J by 10 bases. The germline V gene encodes CDR1 SGHDN and CDR2 FVKESK. CDR3 region: CASSPLGLADEQFF. CDR3 bases: TGTGCCAGCAGCCCCCTCGGACTAGCCGACGAGCAGTTCTTC.

CDR3 residues: CASSDRLAGAYEQYF. In nucleotides, the CDR3 is TGTGCCAGCAGTGATCGGCTAGCGGGGGCCTACGAGCAGTACTTC. V and J are TRBV6-1 and TRBJ2-7, with 10 bases fitting TRBD2. The CDR3 contains 15 residues. Per the germline V gene, CDR1 is MNHNS and CDR2 is SASEGT. With 3 bases clipped from V and 2 bases from J, the junction kept 4 bases outside the gene matches.

J is TRBJ1-5 and V is TRBV5-1; the match to TRBD1 covers 7 bases. CDR1 and CDR2 (germline): SGHRS, YFSETQ. The ends lost 0 bases at V and 7 bases at J; junction bases unmatched: 4. The CDR3 contains 14 residues. The CDR3 loop reads CASSLEGAGQPQHF. The CDR3 DNA reads TGCGCCAGCAGCTTGGAGGGGGCGGGGCAGCCCCAGCATTTT.

The chain combines TRBV16 with TRBJ1-3; D not certain. The CDR3 covers 17 residues. V dropped 1 base and J dropped 0 bases, with 13 bases sitting between them. CDR1 and CDR2 (germline): KGHSY, FQNENV. The CDR3 coding sequence is TGTGCCAGCAGCCAATATGAGCCGGTGAGCTCTGGAAACACCATATATTTT. Translating gives CASSQYEPVSSGNTIYF.

This clone has a handful of counts. The V and J genes are TRBV18 and TRBJ1-6; D is unresolved. The CDR3 runs 15 residues. CDR1 and CDR2 from the germline V gene are KGHSH and LQKENI. V was cut by 4 bases and J by 6 bases, with 13 bases left in between. In DNA form, the CDR3 reads TGTGCCAGCTCACTCTCCGGGCCAATTAATTCACCCCTCCACTTT. It translates to CASSLSGPINSPLHF.

This clone was seen once. J is TRBJ1-5 and V is TRBV5-8; D unresolved. CDR1 and CDR2 from the germline V gene are SGHTS and YDEGEE. Trimming shortened V by 0 bases and J by 4 bases, and 8 bases separated the two germline ends. This CDR3 has 14 residues. CDR3 residues: CASSLAGRNQPQHF. The CDR3 nucleotides are TGTGCCAGCAGCTTGGCGGGCAGGAATCAGCCCCAGCATTTT.

The gene calls are TRBV1 and TRBJ2-1; the DNA was not compared with TRBD2, the D call given in the table. TRBV1 is described as a pseudogene. This CDR3 has 17 amino acids. The CDR3 DNA reads as TGCACCAGCAGCCAATCACCAGCGGGGTCGAAATACAATGAGCAGTTCTTC. It specifies CTSSQSPAGSKYNEQFF.

V and J are TRBV7-2 and TRBJ2-7, with 10 nucleotides matching TRBD1. The CDR3 is 14 residues long. J was trimmed by 3 bases and V by 5 bases; bases with no gene match: 4. CDR1 is SGHTA, CDR2 FQGNSA, per germline. The CDR3, as DNA: TGTGCCAGCAGCCCCTGGACAGGGGGCTACGAGCAGTACTTC. Translating gives CASSPWTGGYEQYF.